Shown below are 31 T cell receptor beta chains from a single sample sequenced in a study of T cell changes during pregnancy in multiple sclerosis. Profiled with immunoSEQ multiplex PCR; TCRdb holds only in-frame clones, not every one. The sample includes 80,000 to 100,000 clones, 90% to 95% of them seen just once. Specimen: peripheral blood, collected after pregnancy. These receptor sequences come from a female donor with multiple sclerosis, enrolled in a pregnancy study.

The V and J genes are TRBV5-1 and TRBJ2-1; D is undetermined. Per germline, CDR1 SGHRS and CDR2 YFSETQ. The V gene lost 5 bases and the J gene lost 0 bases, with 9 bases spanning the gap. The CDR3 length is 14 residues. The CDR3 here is CASSSPGSYNEQFF. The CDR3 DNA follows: TGCGCCAGCAGTTCACCAGGCTCCTACAATGAGCAGTTCTTC. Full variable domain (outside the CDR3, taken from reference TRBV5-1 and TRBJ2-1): KAGVTQTPRYLIKTRGQQVTLSCSPISGHRSVSWYQQTPGQGLQFLFEYFSETQRNKGNFPGRFSGRQFSNSRSEMNVSTLELGDSALYLCASSSPGSYNEQFFGPGTRLTVL.

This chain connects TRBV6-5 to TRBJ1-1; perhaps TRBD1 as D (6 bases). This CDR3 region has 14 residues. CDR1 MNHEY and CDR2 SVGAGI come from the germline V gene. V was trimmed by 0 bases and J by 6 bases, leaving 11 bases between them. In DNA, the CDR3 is TGTGCCAGCAGTTACTCGCGCAGGGGAGCTGAAGCTTTCTTT. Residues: CASSYSRRGAEAFF.

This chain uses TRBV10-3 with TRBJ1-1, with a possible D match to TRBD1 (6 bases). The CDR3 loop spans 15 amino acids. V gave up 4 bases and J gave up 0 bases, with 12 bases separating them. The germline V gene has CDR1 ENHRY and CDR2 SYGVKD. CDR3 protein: CAISAGTPLNTEAFF. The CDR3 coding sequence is TGTGCCATCAGTGCAGGGACACCACTGAACACTGAAGCTTTCTTT.

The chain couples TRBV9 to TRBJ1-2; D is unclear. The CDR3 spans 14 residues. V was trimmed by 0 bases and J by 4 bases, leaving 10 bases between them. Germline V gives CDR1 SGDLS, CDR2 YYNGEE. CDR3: CASSVGGNLYGYTF. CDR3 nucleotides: TGTGCCAGCAGCGTAGGAGGGAATCTCTATGGCTACACCTTC.

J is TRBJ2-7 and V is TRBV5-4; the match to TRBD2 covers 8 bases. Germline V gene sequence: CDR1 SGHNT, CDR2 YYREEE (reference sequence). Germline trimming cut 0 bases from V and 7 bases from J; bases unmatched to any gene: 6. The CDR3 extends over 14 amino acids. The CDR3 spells CASSLAGGPREQYF. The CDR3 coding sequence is TGTGCCAGCAGCTTGGCGGGAGGGCCGAGGGAGCAGTACTTC.

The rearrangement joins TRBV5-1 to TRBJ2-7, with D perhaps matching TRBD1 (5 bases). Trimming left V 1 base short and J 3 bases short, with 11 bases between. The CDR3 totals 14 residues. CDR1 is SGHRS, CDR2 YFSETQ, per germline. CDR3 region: CASSLYAGYYEQYF. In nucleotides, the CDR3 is TGCGCCAGCAGCTTGTACGCAGGGTACTACGAGCAGTACTTC. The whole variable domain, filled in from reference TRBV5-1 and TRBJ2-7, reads KAGVTQTPRYLIKTRGQQVTLSCSPISGHRSVSWYQQTPGQGLQFLFEYFSETQRNKGNFPGRFSGRQFSNSRSEMNVSTLELGDSALYLCASSLYAGYYEQYFGPGTRLTVT.

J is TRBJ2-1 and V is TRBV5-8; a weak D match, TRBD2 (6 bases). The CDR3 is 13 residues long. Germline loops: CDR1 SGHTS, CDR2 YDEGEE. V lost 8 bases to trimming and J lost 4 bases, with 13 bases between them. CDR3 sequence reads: CARRRLGYNEQFF. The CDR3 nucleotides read TGTGCCAGGAGGCGACTAGGGTACAATGAGCAGTTCTTC.

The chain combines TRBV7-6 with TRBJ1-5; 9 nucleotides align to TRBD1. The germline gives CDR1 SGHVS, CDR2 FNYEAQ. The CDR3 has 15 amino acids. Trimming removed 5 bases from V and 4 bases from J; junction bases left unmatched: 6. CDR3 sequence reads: CASSVGQGRNQPQHF. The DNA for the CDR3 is TGTGCCAGCAGCGTCGGACAGGGGAGGAATCAGCCCCAGCATTTT.

The CDR3 spells CAIGGGTASNQPQHF. CDR3 nucleotides: TGTGCCATCGGGGGGGGAACAGCTAGCAATCAGCCCCAGCATTTT. The chain couples TRBV2 to TRBJ1-5; tentative D call: TRBD1 (5 bases). This CDR3 contains 15 residues. The V end lost 10 bases, the J end lost 0 bases, and 16 bases lay between the germline ends. CDR1 and CDR2 from the germline V gene are SNHLY and FYNNEI.

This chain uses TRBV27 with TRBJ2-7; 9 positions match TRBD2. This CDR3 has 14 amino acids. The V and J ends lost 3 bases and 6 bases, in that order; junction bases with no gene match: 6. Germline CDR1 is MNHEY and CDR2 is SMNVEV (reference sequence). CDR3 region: CASSLREGLSEQYF. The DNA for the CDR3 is TGTGCCAGCAGTTTGCGGGAGGGCCTCAGCGAGCAGTACTTC.

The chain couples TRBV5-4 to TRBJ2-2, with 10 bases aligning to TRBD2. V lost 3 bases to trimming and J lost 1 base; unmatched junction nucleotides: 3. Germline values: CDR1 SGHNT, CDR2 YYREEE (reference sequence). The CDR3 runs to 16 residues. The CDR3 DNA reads TGTGCCAGCAGCTCGAGGACTAGCGGGAACACCGGGGAGCTGTTTTTT. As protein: CASSSRTSGNTGELFF. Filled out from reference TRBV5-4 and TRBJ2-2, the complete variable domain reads ETGVTQSPTHLIKTRGQQVTLRCSSQSGHNTVSWYQQALGQGPQFIFQYYREEENGRGNFPPRFSGLQFPNYSSELNVNALELDDSALYLCASSSRTSGNTGELFFGEGSRLTVL.

This CDR3 is CASSPLVGGSYNEQFF. The CDR3 DNA reads as TGCGCCAGCAGCCCCCTCGTGGGAGGATCCTACAATGAGCAGTTCTTC. The chain joins TRBV4-1 to TRBJ2-1; TRBD2 might be the D (6 bases). The germline V gene has CDR1 MGHRA and CDR2 YSYEKL. The V end was cut by 4 bases, the J end by 1 base, with 14 bases between. The CDR3 sequence is 16 residues long.

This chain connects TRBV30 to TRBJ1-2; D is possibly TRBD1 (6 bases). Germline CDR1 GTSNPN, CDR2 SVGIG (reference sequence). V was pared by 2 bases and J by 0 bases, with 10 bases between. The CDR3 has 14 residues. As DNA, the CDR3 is TGTGCCTGGAGTCTGGGGGCCACTAACTATGGCTACACCTTC. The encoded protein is CAWSLGATNYGYTF.

This CDR3 is CASSEPDRAYEQYF. The CDR3 bases are TGCGCCAGCAGTGAGCCGGACAGGGCCTACGAGCAGTACTTC. The rearrangement joins TRBV10-2 to TRBJ2-7; 8 nucleotides align to TRBD1. The CDR3 loop spans 14 amino acids. V was pared by 2 bases and J by 2 bases, with 2 bases of the junction left unmatched. The germline CDR1 and CDR2 sequences are WSHSY and SAAADI.

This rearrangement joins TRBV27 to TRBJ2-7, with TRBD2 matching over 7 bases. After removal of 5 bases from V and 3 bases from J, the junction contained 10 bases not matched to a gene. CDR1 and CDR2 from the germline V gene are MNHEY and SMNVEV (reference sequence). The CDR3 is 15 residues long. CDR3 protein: CASSPGLSEGYEQYF. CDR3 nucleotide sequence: TGTGCCAGCAGTCCGGGACTATCCGAGGGCTACGAGCAGTACTTC.

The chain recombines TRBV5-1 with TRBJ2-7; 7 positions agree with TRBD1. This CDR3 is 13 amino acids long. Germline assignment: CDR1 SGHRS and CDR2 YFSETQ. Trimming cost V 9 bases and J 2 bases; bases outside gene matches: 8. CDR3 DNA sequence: TGCGCCACCAAACCCGACAGGGCCTACGAGCAGTACTTC. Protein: CATKPDRAYEQYF.

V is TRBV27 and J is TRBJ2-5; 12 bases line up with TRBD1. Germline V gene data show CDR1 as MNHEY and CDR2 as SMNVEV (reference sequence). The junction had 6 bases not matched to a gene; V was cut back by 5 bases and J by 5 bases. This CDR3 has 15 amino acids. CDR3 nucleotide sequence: TGTGCCAGCAGTCCCGGGACAGGGGGCTGGGAGACCCAGTACTTC. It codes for CASSPGTGGWETQYF.

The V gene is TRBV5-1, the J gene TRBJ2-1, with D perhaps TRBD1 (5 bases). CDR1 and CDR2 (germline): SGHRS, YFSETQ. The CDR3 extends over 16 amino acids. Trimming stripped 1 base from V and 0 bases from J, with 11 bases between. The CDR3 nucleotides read TGCGCCAGCAGCTTGAGGGGCGCGAGCTCCTACAATGAGCAGTTCTTC. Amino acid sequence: CASSLRGASSYNEQFF. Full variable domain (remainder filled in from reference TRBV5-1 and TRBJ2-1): KAGVTQTPRYLIKTRGQQVTLSCSPISGHRSVSWYQQTPGQGLQFLFEYFSETQRNKGNFPGRFSGRQFSNSRSEMNVSTLELGDSALYLCASSLRGASSYNEQFFGPGTRLTVL.

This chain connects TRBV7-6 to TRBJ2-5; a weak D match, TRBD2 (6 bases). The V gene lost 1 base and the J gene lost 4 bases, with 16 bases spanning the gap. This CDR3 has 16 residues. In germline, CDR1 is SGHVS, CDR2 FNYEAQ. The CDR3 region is CASSLGVDIGGETQYF. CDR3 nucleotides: TGTGCCAGCAGCTTAGGTGTGGATATCGGGGGAGAGACCCAGTACTTC.

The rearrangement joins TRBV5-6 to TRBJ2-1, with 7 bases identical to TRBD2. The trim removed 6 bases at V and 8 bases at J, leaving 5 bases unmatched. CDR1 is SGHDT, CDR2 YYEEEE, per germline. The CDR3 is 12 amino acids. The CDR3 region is CASTWGGDEQFF. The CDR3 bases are TGTGCCAGCACCTGGGGGGGGGATGAGCAGTTCTTC.

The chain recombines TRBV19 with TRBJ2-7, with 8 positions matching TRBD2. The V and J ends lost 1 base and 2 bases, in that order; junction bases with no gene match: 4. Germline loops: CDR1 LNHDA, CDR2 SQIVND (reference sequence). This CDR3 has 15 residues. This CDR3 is CASSIGSGTAYEQYF. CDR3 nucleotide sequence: TGTGCCAGTAGTATAGGTAGCGGGACCGCCTACGAGCAGTACTTC. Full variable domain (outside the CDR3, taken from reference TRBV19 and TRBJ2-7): DGGITQSPKYLFRKEGQNVTLSCEQNLNHDAMYWYRQDPGQGLRLIYYSQIVNDFQKGDIAEGYSVSREKKESFPLTVTSAQKNPTAFYLCASSIGSGTAYEQYFGPGTRLTVT.

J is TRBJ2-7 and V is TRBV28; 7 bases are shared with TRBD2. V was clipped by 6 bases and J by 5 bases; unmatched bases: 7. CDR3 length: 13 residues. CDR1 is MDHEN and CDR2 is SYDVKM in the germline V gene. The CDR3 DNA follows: TGTGCCAGCAGGGCATCCGGGACTAACGAGCAGTACTTC. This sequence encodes CASRASGTNEQYF.

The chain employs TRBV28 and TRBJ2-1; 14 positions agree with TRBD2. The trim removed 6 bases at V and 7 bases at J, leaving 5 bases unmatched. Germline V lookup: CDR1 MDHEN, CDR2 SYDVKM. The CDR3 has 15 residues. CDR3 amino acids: CASSPGTSGSNEQFF. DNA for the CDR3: TGTGCCAGCAGCCCCGGGACTAGCGGGAGTAATGAGCAGTTCTTC.

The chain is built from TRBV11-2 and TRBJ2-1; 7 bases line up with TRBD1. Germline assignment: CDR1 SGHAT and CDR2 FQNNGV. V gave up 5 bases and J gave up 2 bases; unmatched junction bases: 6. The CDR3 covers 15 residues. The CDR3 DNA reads TGTGCCAGCAGCCCCCGACAGGGAACCTACAATGAGCAGTTCTTC. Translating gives CASSPRQGTYNEQFF. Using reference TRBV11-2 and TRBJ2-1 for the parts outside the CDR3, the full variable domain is EAGVAQSPRYKIIEKRQSVAFWCNPISGHATLYWYQQILGQGPKLLIQFQNNGVVDDSQLPKDRFSAERLKGVDSTLKIQPAKLEDSAVYLCASSPRQGTYNEQFFGPGTRLTVL.

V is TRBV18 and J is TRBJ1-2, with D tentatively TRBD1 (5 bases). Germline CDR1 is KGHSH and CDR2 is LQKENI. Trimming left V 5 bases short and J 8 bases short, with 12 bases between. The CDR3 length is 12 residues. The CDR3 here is CASSNGGSGYTF. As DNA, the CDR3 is TGTGCCAGCTCAAACGGGGGTAGCGGCTACACCTTC.

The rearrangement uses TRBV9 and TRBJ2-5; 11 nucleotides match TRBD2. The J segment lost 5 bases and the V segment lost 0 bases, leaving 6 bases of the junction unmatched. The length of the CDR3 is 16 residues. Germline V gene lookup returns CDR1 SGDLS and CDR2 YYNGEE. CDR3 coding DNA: TGTGCCAGCAGCGTAGGCCTAGCGGGAGGCGGGGAGACCCAGTACTTC. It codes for CASSVGLAGGGETQYF.

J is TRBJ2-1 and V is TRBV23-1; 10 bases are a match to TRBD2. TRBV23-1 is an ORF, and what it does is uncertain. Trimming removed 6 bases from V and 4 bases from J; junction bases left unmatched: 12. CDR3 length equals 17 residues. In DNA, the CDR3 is TGCGCCAGCAGCCCAGCGGGGGGGCGGGAGAATTACAATGAGCAGTTCTTC. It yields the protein CASSPAGGRENYNEQFF.

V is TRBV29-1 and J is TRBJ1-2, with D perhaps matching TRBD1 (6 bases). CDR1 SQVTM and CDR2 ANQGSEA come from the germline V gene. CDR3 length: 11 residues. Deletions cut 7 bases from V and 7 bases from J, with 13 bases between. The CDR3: CSAPQGAGYTF. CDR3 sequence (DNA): TGCAGCGCCCCACAGGGTGCTGGCTACACCTTC.

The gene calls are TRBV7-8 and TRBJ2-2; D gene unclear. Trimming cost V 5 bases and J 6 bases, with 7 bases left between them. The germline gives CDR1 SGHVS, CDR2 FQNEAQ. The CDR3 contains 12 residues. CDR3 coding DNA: TGTGCCAGCAGCCCCCAGGCCGGGGAGCTGTTTTTT. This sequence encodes CASSPQAGELFF.

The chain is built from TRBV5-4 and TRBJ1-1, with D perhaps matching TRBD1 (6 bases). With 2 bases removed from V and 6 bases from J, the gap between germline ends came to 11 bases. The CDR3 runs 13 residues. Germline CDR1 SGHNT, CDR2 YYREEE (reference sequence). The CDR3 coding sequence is TGTGCCAGCAGCTTTCTGGGGGCCGCTGAAGCTTTCTTT. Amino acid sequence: CASSFLGAAEAFF. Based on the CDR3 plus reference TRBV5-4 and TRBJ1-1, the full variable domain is ETGVTQSPTHLIKTRGQQVTLRCSSQSGHNTVSWYQQALGQGPQFIFQYYREEENGRGNFPPRFSGLQFPNYSSELNVNALELDDSALYLCASSFLGAAEAFFGQGTRLTVV.

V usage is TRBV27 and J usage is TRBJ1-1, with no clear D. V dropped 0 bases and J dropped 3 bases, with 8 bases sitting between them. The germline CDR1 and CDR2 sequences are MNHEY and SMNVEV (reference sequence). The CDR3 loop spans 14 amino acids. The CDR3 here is CASSLSGGDTEAFF. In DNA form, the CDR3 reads TGTGCCAGCAGTTTATCTGGCGGCGACACTGAAGCTTTCTTT.